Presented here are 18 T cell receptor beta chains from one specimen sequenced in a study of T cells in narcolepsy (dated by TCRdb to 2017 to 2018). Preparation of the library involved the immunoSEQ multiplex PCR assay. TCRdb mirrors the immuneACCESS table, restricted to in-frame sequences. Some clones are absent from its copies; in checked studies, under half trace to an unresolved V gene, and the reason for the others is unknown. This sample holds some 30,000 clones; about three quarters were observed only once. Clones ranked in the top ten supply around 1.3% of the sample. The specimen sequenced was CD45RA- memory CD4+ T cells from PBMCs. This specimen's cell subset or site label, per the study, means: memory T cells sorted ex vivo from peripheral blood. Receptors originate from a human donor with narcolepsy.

CDR3: CASRIAASNYNEQFF. CDR3 DNA sequence: TGTGCCAGTCGGATTGCAGCATCTAACTACAATGAGCAGTTCTTC. This chain joins TRBV6-1 and TRBJ2-1; no reliable D call. The V end lost 9 bases, the J end lost 3 bases, and 18 bases lay between the germline ends. Per the germline V gene, CDR1 is MNHNS and CDR2 is SASEGT. There are 15 residues in the CDR3.

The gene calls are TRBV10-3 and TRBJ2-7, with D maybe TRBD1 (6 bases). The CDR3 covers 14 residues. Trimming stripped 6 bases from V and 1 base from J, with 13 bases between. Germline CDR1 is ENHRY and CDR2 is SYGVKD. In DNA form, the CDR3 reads TGTGCCATCAGATCTCCGGGACAATCCTACGAGCAGTACTTC. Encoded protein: CAIRSPGQSYEQYF.

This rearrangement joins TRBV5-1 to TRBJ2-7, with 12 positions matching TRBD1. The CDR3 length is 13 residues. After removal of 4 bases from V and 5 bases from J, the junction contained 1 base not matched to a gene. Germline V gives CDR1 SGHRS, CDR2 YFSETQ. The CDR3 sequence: CASSGTGGHEQYF. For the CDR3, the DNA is TGCGCCAGCAGCGGGACAGGGGGCCACGAGCAGTACTTC.

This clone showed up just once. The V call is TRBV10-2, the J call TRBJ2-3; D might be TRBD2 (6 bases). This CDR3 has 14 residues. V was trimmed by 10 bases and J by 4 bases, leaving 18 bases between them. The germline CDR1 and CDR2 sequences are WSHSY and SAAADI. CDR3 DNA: TGCGCCACCGCTAGCGCGGGGATAGCAGATACGCAGTATTTT. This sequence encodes CATASAGIADTQYF.

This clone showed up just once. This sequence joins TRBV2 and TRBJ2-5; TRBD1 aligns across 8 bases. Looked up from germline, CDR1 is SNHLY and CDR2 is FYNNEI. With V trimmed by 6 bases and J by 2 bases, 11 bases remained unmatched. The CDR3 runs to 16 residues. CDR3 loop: CASSGRIWTGQETQYF. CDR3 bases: TGTGCCAGCAGCGGGAGAATATGGACAGGGCAAGAGACCCAGTACTTC.

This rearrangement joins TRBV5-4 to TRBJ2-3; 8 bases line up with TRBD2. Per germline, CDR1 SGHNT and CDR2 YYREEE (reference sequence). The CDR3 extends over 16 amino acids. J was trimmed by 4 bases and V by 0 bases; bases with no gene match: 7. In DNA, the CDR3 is TGTGCCAGCAGCTTGGAAATCGGGAGGGGTCCAGATACGCAGTATTTT. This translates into CASSLEIGRGPDTQYF.

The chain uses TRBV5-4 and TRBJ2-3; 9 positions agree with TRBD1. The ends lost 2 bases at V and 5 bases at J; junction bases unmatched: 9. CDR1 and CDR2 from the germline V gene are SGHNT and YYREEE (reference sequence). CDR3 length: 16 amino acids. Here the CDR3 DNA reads TGTGCCAGCAGCTTTTCACAGGGACAGGGTGGAGATACGCAGTATTTT. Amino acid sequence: CASSFSQGQGGDTQYF. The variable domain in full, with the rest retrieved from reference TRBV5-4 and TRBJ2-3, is ETGVTQSPTHLIKTRGQQVTLRCSSQSGHNTVSWYQQALGQGPQFIFQYYREEENGRGNFPPRFSGLQFPNYSSELNVNALELDDSALYLCASSFSQGQGGDTQYFGPGTRLTVL.

The DNA for the CDR3 is TGTGCCAGCAGCCGTGACCGGGGAGGGAGCTCCTACGAGCAGTACTTC. Translated, it gives CASSRDRGGSSYEQYF. The chain joins TRBV4-2 to TRBJ2-7, with TRBD2 matching over 7 bases. CDR3 size: 16 residues. V shed 4 bases and J 0 bases; nucleotides not matched to a gene: 9. In germline, CDR1 is LGHNA, CDR2 YNFKEQ.

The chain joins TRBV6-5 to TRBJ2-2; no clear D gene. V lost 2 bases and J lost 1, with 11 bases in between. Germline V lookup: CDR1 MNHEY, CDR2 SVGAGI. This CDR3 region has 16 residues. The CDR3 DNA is TGTGCCAGCAGTTACGAAGGTGATCTGAACACCGGGGAGCTGTTTTTT. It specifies CASSYEGDLNTGELFF.

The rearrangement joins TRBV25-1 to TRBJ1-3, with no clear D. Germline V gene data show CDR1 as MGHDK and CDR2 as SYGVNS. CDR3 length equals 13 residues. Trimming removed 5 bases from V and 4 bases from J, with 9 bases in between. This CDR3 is CASSTVVGNTIYF. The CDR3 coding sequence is TGTGCCAGCAGTACCGTCGTGGGAAACACCATATATTTT.

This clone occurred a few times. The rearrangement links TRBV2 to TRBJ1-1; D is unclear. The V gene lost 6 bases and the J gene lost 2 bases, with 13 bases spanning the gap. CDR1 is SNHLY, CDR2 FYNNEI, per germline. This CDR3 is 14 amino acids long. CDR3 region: CASRRGHPNTEAFF. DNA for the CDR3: TGTGCCAGCAGGCGGGGTCACCCTAACACTGAAGCTTTCTTT.

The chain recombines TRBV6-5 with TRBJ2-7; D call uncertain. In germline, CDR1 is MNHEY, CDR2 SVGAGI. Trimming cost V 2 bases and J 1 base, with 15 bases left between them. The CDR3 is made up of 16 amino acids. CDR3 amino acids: CASSYGFGRSSYEQYF. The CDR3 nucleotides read TGTGCCAGCAGTTACGGATTCGGGCGGTCTTCCTACGAGCAGTACTTC.

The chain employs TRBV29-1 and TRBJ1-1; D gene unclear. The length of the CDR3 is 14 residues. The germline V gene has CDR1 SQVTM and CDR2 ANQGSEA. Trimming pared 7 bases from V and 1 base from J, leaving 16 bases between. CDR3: CSGTGESGNTEAFF. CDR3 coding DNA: TGCAGCGGAACTGGCGAGAGTGGGAACACTGAAGCTTTCTTT.

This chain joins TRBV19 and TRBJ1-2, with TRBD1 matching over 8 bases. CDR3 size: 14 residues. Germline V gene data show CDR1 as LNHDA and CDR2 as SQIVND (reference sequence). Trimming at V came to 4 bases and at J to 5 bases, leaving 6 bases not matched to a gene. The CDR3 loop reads CASSSRGRGYGYTF. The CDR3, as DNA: TGTGCCAGTAGTAGCAGGGGGCGCGGGTATGGCTACACCTTC.

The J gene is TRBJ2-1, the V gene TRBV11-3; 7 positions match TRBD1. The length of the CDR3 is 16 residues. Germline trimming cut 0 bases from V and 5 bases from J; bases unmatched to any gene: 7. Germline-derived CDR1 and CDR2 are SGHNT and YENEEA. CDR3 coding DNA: TGTGCCAGCAGCTTAGATAGGGGGCTTGGGCACAATGAGCAGTTCTTC. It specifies CASSLDRGLGHNEQFF.

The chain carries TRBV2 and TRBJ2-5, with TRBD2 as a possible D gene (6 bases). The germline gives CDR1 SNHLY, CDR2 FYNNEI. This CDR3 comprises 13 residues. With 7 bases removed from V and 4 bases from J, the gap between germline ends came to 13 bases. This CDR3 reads CASTRDQGETQYF. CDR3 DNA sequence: TGTGCCAGCACGCGGGACCAGGGAGAGACCCAGTACTTC.

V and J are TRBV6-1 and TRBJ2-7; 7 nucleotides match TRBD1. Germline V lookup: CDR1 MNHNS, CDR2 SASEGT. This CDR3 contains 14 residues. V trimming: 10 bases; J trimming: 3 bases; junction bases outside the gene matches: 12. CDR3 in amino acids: CAISWGQLHYEQYF. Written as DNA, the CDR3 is TGTGCCATCTCCTGGGGACAGCTGCACTACGAGCAGTACTTC.

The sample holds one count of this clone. As DNA, the CDR3 is TGCGCCAGCAGCTCGGGACCGAACACTGAAGCTTTCTTT. This codes for CASSSGPNTEAFF. The rearrangement joins TRBV5-1 to TRBJ1-1; D possibly corresponds to TRBD1 (5 bases). V shed 3 bases and J shed 1 base, with 7 bases lying between them. This CDR3 comprises 13 residues. CDR1 is SGHRS and CDR2 is YFSETQ in the germline V gene.